The present T cell receptor beta chain was sequenced within a study of patients and donors after allogeneic stem cell transplantation. Each CDR3 protein is one row after TCRdb ran MiXCR on the RT-PCR reads. The table records hundreds of thousands of distinct CDR3 sequences, 16% of them present only once. The clonotype comes from a human donor who was either an allogeneic HSCT recipient or a stem cell or donor lymphocyte infusion donor (not recorded which). It is not recorded whose cells these are; they may come from a transplant donor. Sequenced sample: blood, either unsorted or a sorted T cell fraction (not recorded which).

The DNA of the CDR3 is TGTGCCAGCAGCCAAGCTCCTACCAAATACGAGCAGTACTTC. As protein: CASSQAPTKYEQYF. This chain joins TRBV3-1 and TRBJ2-7, with unresolved D. Trimming stripped 1 base from V and 4 bases from J, with 11 bases between. This CDR3 region has 14 residues. The germline gives CDR1 LGHDT, CDR2 YNNKEL (reference sequence).